This T cell receptor beta chain stems from a study of blood T cell repertoires in COVID-19. Across the study: Some COVID-19 samples were acute and others convalescent; all came from the United States, Italy and Spain. T cells, B-cell-depleted T cells, or PBMCs supplied cDNA or gDNA.

Study processing details: Amplification of reference gene primers provided the estimated nucleated cell counts. Produced via immunoSEQ multiplex PCR; TCRdb's table is partial and in-frame only. The V and J calls and the clone size are those of that table, but D and trimming were determined from the DNA. The profile shows about 250,000 clones, over 80% of them singletons. This CDR3 has 14 amino acids. Trimming cost V 6 bases and J 5 bases; bases outside gene matches: 6. From germline, CDR1 is MNHEY and CDR2 SMNVEV (reference sequence). Source material: peripheral blood. This chain links TRBV27 with TRBJ1-5, with 8 bases fitting TRBD1. This TCR was sampled from a middle-aged man with acute or convalescent COVID-19. CDR3 nucleotide sequence: TGTGCCAGCAGGCCCCCAGGGGGCGATCAGCCCCAGCATTTT. Translating gives CASRPPGGDQPQHF.